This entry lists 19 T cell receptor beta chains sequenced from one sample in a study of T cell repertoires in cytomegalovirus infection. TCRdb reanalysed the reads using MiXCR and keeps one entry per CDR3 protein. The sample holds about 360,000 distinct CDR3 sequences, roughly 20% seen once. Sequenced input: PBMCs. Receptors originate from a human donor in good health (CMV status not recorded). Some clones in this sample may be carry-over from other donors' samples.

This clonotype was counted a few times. The CDR3 here is CASSSQGTRETQYF. In nucleotides, the CDR3 is TGTGCCAGCAGCTCTCAGGGGACGAGAGAGACCCAGTACTTC. The chain employs TRBV5-4 and TRBJ2-5; D is possibly TRBD1 (6 bases). The CDR3 sequence is 14 residues long. Trimming stripped 3 bases from V and 4 bases from J, with 13 bases between. The germline CDR1 and CDR2 sequences are SGHNT and YYREEE (reference sequence).

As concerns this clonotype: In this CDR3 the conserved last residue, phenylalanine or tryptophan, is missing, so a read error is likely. CDR3 in amino acids: CASSSTGGNKPQHL. CDR3 DNA sequence: TGTGCCAGCAGCTCGACAGGGGGAAATAAGCCCCAGCATTTG. The chain combines TRBV7-8 with TRBJ1-5, with TRBD1 matching over 9 bases. After removal of 4 bases from V and 8 bases from J, the junction contained 6 bases not matched to a gene. This CDR3 is 14 amino acids long. Germline-derived CDR1 and CDR2 are SGHVS and FQNEAQ.

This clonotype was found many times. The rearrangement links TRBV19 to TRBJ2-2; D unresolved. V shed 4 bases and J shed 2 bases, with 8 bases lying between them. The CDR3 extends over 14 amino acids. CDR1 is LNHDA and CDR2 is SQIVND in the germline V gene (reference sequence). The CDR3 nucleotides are TGTGCCAGTAGTACAGGACCCAACACCGGGGAGCTGTTTTTT. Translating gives CASSTGPNTGELFF.

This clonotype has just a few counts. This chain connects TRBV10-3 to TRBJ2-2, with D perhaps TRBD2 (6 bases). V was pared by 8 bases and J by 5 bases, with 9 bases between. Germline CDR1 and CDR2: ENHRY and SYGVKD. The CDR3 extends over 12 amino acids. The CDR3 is CAIASETGELFF. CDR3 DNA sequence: TGTGCCATCGCTAGCGAAACCGGGGAGCTGTTTTTT.

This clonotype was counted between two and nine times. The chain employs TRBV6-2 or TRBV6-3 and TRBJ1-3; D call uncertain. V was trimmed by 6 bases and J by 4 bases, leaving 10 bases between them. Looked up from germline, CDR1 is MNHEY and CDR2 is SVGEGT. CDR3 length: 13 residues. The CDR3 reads CASRTPSGNTIYF. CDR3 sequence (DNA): TGTGCCAGCAGGACACCTTCCGGAAACACCATATATTTT.

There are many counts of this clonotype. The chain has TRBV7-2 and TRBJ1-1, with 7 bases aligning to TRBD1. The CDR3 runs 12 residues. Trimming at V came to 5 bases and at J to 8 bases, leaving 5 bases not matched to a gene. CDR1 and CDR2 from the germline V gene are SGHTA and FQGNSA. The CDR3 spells CASSNQGEEAFF. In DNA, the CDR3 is TGTGCCAGCAGCAACCAGGGGGAGGAAGCTTTCTTT.

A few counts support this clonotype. The CDR3 DNA is TGTGCCAGCAGCTTCCTAGCGGGAGCCCTCGCAGATACGCAGTATTTT. Protein: CASSFLAGALADTQYF. The rearrangement uses TRBV11-2 and TRBJ2-3; the match to TRBD2 covers 10 bases. In germline, CDR1 is SGHAT, CDR2 FQNNGV. This CDR3 comprises 16 residues. The J segment lost 4 bases and the V segment lost 3 bases, leaving 7 bases of the junction unmatched.

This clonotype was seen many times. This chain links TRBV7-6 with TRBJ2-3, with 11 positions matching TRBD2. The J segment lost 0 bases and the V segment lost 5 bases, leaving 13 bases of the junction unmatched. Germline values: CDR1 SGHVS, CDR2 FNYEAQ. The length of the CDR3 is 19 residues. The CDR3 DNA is TGTGCCAGCAGCCCACATCCGGGGACTAGCGGTACTAGCACAGATACGCAGTATTTT. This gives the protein CASSPHPGTSGTSTDTQYF. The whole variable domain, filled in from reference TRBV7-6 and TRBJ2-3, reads GAGVSQSPRYKVTKRGQDVALRCDPISGHVSLYWYRQALGQGPEFLTYFNYEAQQDKSGLPNDRFSAERPEGSISTLTIQRTEQRDSAMYRCASSPHPGTSGTSTDTQYFGPGTRLTVL.

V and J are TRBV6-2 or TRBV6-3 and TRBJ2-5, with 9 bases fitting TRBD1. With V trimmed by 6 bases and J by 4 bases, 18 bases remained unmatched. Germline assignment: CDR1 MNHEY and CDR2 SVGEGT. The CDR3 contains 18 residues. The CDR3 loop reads CASSPRPPRDRARETQYF. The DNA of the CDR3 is TGTGCCAGCAGCCCCCGTCCCCCCCGGGACAGGGCACGAGAGACCCAGTACTTC.

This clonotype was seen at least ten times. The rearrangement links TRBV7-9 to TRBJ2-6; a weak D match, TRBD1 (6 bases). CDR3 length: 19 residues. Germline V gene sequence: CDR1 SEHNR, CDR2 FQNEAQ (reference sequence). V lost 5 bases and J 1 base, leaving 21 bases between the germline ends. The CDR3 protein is CASSPPKVGRGSGANVLTF. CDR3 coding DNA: TGTGCCAGCAGCCCCCCTAAAGTCGGCAGGGGATCTGGGGCCAACGTCCTGACTTTC.

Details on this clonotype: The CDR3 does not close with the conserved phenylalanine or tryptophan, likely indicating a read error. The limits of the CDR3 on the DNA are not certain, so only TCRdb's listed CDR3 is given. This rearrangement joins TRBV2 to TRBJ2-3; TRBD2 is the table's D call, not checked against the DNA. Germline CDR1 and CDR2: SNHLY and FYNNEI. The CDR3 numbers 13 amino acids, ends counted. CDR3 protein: CASSERDWRYLAQ.

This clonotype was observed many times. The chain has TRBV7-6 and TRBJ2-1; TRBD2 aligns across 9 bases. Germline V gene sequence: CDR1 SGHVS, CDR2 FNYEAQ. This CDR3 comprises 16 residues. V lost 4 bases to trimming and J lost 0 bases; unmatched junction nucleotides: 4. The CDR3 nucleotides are TGTGCCAGCAGCTGGACTAGCGCAAACTCCTACAATGAGCAGTTCTTC. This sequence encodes CASSWTSANSYNEQFF.

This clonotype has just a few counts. The CDR3 DNA follows: TGTGCCAGTAGTATTCGAAGTTTGGGTGGAAACACCATATATTTT. Protein: CASSIRSLGGNTIYF. This rearrangement joins TRBV19 to TRBJ1-3; unclear D gene. Germline V gene lookup returns CDR1 LNHDA and CDR2 SQIVND (reference sequence). The CDR3 is made up of 15 amino acids. V gave up 3 bases and J gave up 3 bases, with 12 bases separating them.

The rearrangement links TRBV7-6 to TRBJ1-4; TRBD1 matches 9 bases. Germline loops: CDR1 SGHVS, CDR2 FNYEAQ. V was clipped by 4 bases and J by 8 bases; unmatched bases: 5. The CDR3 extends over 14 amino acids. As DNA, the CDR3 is TGTGCCAGCAGCTCGGGACAGGGACGCGAAAAACTGTTTTTT. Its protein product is CASSSGQGREKLFF.

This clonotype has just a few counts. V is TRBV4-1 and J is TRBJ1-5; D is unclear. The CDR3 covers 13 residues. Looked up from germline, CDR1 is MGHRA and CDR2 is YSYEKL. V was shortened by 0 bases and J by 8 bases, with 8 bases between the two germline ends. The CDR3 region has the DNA TGCGCCAGCAGCCAAGATAGGGTTAAGCCCCAGCATTTT. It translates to CASSQDRVKPQHF.

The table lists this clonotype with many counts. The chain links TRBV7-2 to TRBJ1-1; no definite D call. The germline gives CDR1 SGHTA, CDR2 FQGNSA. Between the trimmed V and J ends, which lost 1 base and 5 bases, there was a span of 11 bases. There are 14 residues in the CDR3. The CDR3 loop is CASSLDRRVTEAFF. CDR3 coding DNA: TGTGCCAGCAGCTTAGACCGAAGGGTGACTGAAGCTTTCTTT.

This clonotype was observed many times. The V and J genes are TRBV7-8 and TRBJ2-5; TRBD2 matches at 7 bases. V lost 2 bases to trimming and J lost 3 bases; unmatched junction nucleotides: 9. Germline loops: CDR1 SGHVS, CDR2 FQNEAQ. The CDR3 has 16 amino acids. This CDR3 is CASSLYPAGFKETQYF. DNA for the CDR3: TGTGCCAGCAGCTTATATCCAGCGGGGTTCAAAGAGACCCAGTACTTC.

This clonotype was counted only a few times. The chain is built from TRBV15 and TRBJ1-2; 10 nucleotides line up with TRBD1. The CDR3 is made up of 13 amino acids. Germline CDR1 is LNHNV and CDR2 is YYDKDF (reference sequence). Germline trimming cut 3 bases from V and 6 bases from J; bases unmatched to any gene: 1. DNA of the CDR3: TGTGCCACCAGCAGGACAGGGGGCGATGGCTACACCTTC. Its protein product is CATSRTGGDGYTF.

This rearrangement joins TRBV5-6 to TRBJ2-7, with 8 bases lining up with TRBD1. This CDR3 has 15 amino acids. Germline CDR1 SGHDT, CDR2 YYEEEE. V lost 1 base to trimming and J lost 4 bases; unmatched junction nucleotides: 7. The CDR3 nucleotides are TGTGCCAGCAGCTTGTTAACAGGGGGTAGGTACGAGCAGTACTTC. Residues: CASSLLTGGRYEQYF.